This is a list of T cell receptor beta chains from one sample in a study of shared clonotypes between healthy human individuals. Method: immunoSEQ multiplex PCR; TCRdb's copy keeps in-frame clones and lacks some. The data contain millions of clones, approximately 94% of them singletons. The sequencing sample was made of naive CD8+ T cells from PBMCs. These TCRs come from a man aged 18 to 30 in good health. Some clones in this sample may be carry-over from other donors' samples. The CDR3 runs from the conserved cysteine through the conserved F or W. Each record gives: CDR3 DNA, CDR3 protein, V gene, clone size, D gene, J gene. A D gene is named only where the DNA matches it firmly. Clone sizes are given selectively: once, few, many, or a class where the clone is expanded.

cdr3_nt: TGCGCCAGCAGCCAAGACGTGGAGTCGGTCGACTATGGCTACACCTTC; cdr3_aa: CASSQDVESVDYGYTF; v_call: TRBV4-3; clone_size: -; d_call: -; j_call: TRBJ1-2
cdr3_nt: TGTGCCAGCAGCCACTCTAGCGCTGGTTCCTACGGTACGCAGTATTTT; cdr3_aa: CASSHSSAGSYGTQYF; v_call: TRBV9; clone_size: -; d_call: -; j_call: TRBJ2-3
cdr3_nt: TGCGCCAGCAGTCGGGGTAAGGGTTCTGGGTACGAGCAGTACTTC; cdr3_aa: CASSRGKGSGYEQYF; v_call: TRBV4-1; clone_size: -; d_call: -; j_call: TRBJ2-7
cdr3_nt: TGTGCCAGCAGTTTTAACAGCTATCTGAACACTGAAGCTTTCTTT; cdr3_aa: CASSFNSYLNTEAFF; v_call: TRBV27; clone_size: -; d_call: -; j_call: TRBJ1-1
cdr3_nt: TGCAGCGTCCCCAATTTTGACCGGGACAAGAACACTGAAGCTTTCTTT; cdr3_aa: CSVPNFDRDKNTEAFF; v_call: TRBV29-1; clone_size: -; d_call: -; j_call: TRBJ1-1
cdr3_nt: TGTGCCAGCAGCTTAGGGGCCTCGAAAACCTACGAGCAGTACTTC; cdr3_aa: CASSLGASKTYEQYF; v_call: TRBV11-2; clone_size: -; d_call: -; j_call: TRBJ2-7
cdr3_nt: TGTGCCAGCAGCAAAGAGGCTAGCGGGATGGACACCGGGGAGCTGTTTTTT; cdr3_aa: CASSKEASGMDTGELFF; v_call: TRBV21-1; clone_size: -; d_call: -; j_call: TRBJ2-2
cdr3_nt: TGTGCCAGCAGAAACAGGGGTTCTGGAAACACCATATATTTT; cdr3_aa: CASRNRGSGNTIYF; v_call: TRBV28; clone_size: -; d_call: TRBD1; j_call: TRBJ1-3
cdr3_nt: TGTGCCAGCAGTTACTCGTTCATTGTCGACGAGCAGTACTTC; cdr3_aa: CASSYSFIVDEQYF; v_call: TRBV6-6; clone_size: -; d_call: -; j_call: TRBJ2-7
cdr3_nt: TGTGCCATCAGTGAGACCGCGCTTTTTGATAGCTCCTACAATGAGCAGTTCTTC; cdr3_aa: CAISETALFDSSYNEQFF; v_call: TRBV10-3; clone_size: -; d_call: -; j_call: TRBJ2-1
cdr3_nt: TGTGCCAGCAGCGTAGGGAGCGGGATAAGCACAGATACGCAGTATTTT; cdr3_aa: CASSVGSGISTDTQYF; v_call: TRBV9; clone_size: -; d_call: TRBD2; j_call: TRBJ2-3
cdr3_nt: TGTGCCAGTAGTAACTGGAAAGCTAACTATGGCTACACCTTC; cdr3_aa: CASSNWKANYGYTF; v_call: TRBV19; clone_size: -; d_call: -; j_call: TRBJ1-2
cdr3_nt: TGTGCCAGCAGCCCGAGCAGGGAACCCTACAATGAGCAGTTCTTC; cdr3_aa: CASSPSREPYNEQFF; v_call: TRBV7-9; clone_size: -; d_call: -; j_call: TRBJ2-1
cdr3_nt: TGTGCCAGCAGACTAGCCGGGACAGGCCAAGAGACCCAGTACTTC; cdr3_aa: CASRLAGTGQETQYF; v_call: TRBV6-5; clone_size: -; d_call: TRBD1; j_call: TRBJ2-5
cdr3_nt: TGTGCCAGCAGTGATAGGGCCGGGGGTCCCAATGGCTACACCTTC; cdr3_aa: CASSDRAGGPNGYTF; v_call: TRBV25-1; clone_size: -; d_call: -; j_call: TRBJ1-2
cdr3_nt: TGTGCCAGCAGTGTGGGACTAGCGGGAGCCTACGAGCAGTACTTC; cdr3_aa: CASSVGLAGAYEQYF; v_call: TRBV6-6; clone_size: -; d_call: TRBD2; j_call: TRBJ2-7
cdr3_nt: TGTGCCAGCACCTACAGGGGGAAGAGTGAGCAGTTCTTC; cdr3_aa: CASTYRGKSEQFF; v_call: TRBV28; clone_size: -; d_call: TRBD1; j_call: TRBJ2-1
cdr3_nt: TGTGCCAGCAGCTTAGGGGGCATTTACAATGAGCAGTTCTTC; cdr3_aa: CASSLGGIYNEQFF; v_call: TRBV7-9; clone_size: -; d_call: -; j_call: TRBJ2-1
cdr3_nt: TGTGCCAGCAGCTTAGCAGGACTAGCGGGAGAGCCTGAGCAGTTCTTC; cdr3_aa: CASSLAGLAGEPEQFF; v_call: TRBV7-2; clone_size: -; d_call: TRBD2; j_call: TRBJ2-1
cdr3_nt: TGCAGCTCAATCCTCCGGGACAAAGTGAAGAACAGTGACAATGAGCAGTTCTTC; cdr3_aa: CSSILRDKVKNSDNEQFF; v_call: TRBV29-1; clone_size: -; d_call: -; j_call: TRBJ2-1
cdr3_nt: TGTGCCAGCAGCCAAGGGGGCTACGAGCAGTACTTC; cdr3_aa: CASSQGGYEQYF; v_call: TRBV4-2; clone_size: -; d_call: -; j_call: TRBJ2-7
cdr3_nt: TGTGCCAGCAGTTTAACGCGGCTGGATGAGCAGTTCTTC; cdr3_aa: CASSLTRLDEQFF; v_call: TRBV27; clone_size: -; d_call: -; j_call: TRBJ2-1
cdr3_nt: TGTGCCAGTAGTCCTTGGCGGATTAATGAAAAACTGTTTTTT; cdr3_aa: CASSPWRINEKLFF; v_call: TRBV19; clone_size: -; d_call: -; j_call: TRBJ1-4
cdr3_nt: TGTGCCAGCAGTTACCAGGGAGGTTATGGCTACACCTTC; cdr3_aa: CASSYQGGYGYTF; v_call: TRBV27; clone_size: -; d_call: -; j_call: TRBJ1-2
cdr3_nt: TGTGCCAGCTCACCACCTTCCGGCAAGAGACCGAACTATGGCTACACCTTC; cdr3_aa: CASSPPSGKRPNYGYTF; v_call: TRBV18; clone_size: -; d_call: -; j_call: TRBJ1-2
cdr3_nt: TGTGCCAGCAGCTTGAATCTGGGAGTGGGTACCGGGGAGCTGTTTTTT; cdr3_aa: CASSLNLGVGTGELFF; v_call: TRBV5-4; clone_size: -; d_call: -; j_call: TRBJ2-2
cdr3_nt: TGTGCCAGCAGCTTACGATCGGGGGGTGAGCAGTTCTTC; cdr3_aa: CASSLRSGGEQFF; v_call: TRBV11-2; clone_size: -; d_call: TRBD2; j_call: TRBJ2-1
cdr3_nt: TGTGCCAGTAGTATAGGAGATAGCAACTCTGGAAACACCATATATTTT; cdr3_aa: CASSIGDSNSGNTIYF; v_call: TRBV19; clone_size: -; d_call: -; j_call: TRBJ1-3
cdr3_nt: TGTGCCAGCAGCTCCCCCGGGGAGCTGTTTTTT; cdr3_aa: CASSSPGELFF; v_call: TRBV7-6; clone_size: few; d_call: -; j_call: TRBJ2-2
cdr3_nt: TGCAGCGTTAATGGTCCGGGAGGACCCGAGCAGTACTTC; cdr3_aa: CSVNGPGGPEQYF; v_call: TRBV29-1; clone_size: -; d_call: TRBD2; j_call: TRBJ2-7
cdr3_nt: TGTGCCAGTAGTATAATTTTCGGGGCAGGGGGTCAGCCCCAGCATTTT; cdr3_aa: CASSIIFGAGGQPQHF; v_call: TRBV19; clone_size: -; d_call: TRBD1; j_call: TRBJ1-5
cdr3_nt: TGTGCCAGTAGCGTCGACAGGGGATCGGCCTACGAGCAGTACTTC; cdr3_aa: CASSVDRGSAYEQYF; v_call: TRBV19; clone_size: -; d_call: TRBD1; j_call: TRBJ2-7
cdr3_nt: TGTGCCAGTAGGGACGGGGCTGCCGGGGAGCTGTTTTTT; cdr3_aa: CASRDGAAGELFF; v_call: TRBV19; clone_size: -; d_call: -; j_call: TRBJ2-2
cdr3_nt: TGTGCCAGTAGTCCCTGGGACAGGGGGCATGGCTACACCTTC; cdr3_aa: CASSPWDRGHGYTF; v_call: TRBV19; clone_size: -; d_call: TRBD1; j_call: TRBJ1-2
cdr3_nt: TGCGCCAGCAGCCAAGATCCGGGGGGCGCCTACGAGCAGTACTTC; cdr3_aa: CASSQDPGGAYEQYF; v_call: TRBV4-1; clone_size: -; d_call: -; j_call: TRBJ2-7
cdr3_nt: TGTGCCAGCAGTGTGGGACTAGCGGCAATCTACGAGCAGTACTTC; cdr3_aa: CASSVGLAAIYEQYF; v_call: TRBV6-1; clone_size: -; d_call: TRBD2; j_call: TRBJ2-7
cdr3_nt: TGTGCCAGCAGCCCAGCGGTAGCGGGAGTGTTCAACGAGCAGTACTTC; cdr3_aa: CASSPAVAGVFNEQYF; v_call: TRBV7-8; clone_size: -; d_call: TRBD2; j_call: TRBJ2-7
cdr3_nt: TGTGCCAGCAGCCGGGACAGAATAAATCAGCCCCAGCATTTT; cdr3_aa: CASSRDRINQPQHF; v_call: TRBV27; clone_size: -; d_call: TRBD1; j_call: TRBJ1-5
cdr3_nt: TGTGCCAGCAGCTTACGAGCTTACAATGAGCAGTTCTTC; cdr3_aa: CASSLRAYNEQFF; v_call: TRBV5-4; clone_size: few; d_call: -; j_call: TRBJ2-1
cdr3_nt: TGTGCCAGCAGAGAGGGACAGGGGTGGCTCAATGAGCAGTTCTTC; cdr3_aa: CASREGQGWLNEQFF; v_call: TRBV2; clone_size: -; d_call: TRBD1; j_call: TRBJ2-1
cdr3_nt: TGTGCCAGCAGTTCCATGGGGGCAGGCCAGCCCCAGCATTTT; cdr3_aa: CASSSMGAGQPQHF; v_call: TRBV6-5; clone_size: few; d_call: -; j_call: TRBJ1-5
cdr3_nt: TGCGCCAGCAGCCAGACCCCCGGGACTAGCGGGAGGGACAACGAGCAGTACTTC; cdr3_aa: CASSQTPGTSGRDNEQYF; v_call: TRBV4-1; clone_size: -; d_call: TRBD2; j_call: TRBJ2-7
cdr3_nt: TGTGCCAGTAGTATCGCCGGGCGGCTAGCGGGGGACTACGAGCAGTACTTC; cdr3_aa: CASSIAGRLAGDYEQYF; v_call: TRBV19; clone_size: -; d_call: TRBD2; j_call: TRBJ2-7
cdr3_nt: TGTGCCAGCAGTGCGGACAGGGTAGGGGATCAGCCCCAGCATTTT; cdr3_aa: CASSADRVGDQPQHF; v_call: TRBV27; clone_size: -; d_call: TRBD1; j_call: TRBJ1-5
cdr3_nt: TGTGCCTGGAGTACGACAGGAAAGAACACTGAAGCTTTCTTT; cdr3_aa: CAWSTTGKNTEAFF; v_call: TRBV30; clone_size: -; d_call: -; j_call: TRBJ1-1
cdr3_nt: TGTGCCAGCAGCTTACCAGGGATTAATGAAAAACTGTTTTTT; cdr3_aa: CASSLPGINEKLFF; v_call: TRBV7-9; clone_size: -; d_call: -; j_call: TRBJ1-4
cdr3_nt: TGTGCCAGCAGTCCCGGGCGGCACCTCTATGGCTACACCTTC; cdr3_aa: CASSPGRHLYGYTF; v_call: TRBV27; clone_size: once; d_call: -; j_call: TRBJ1-2
cdr3_nt: TGTGCCAGCAGCGAACAGGGACTTGGCTACACCTTC; cdr3_aa: CASSEQGLGYTF; v_call: TRBV7-9; clone_size: -; d_call: -; j_call: TRBJ1-2
cdr3_nt: TGTGCCAGCAGACCTACAGGGAGCACTGAAGCTTTCTTT; cdr3_aa: CASRPTGSTEAFF; v_call: TRBV7-2; clone_size: -; d_call: -; j_call: TRBJ1-1
cdr3_nt: TGTGCCAGCAGCTTAATGGGGGCGGACAATCAGCCCCAGCATTTT; cdr3_aa: CASSLMGADNQPQHF; v_call: TRBV7-8; clone_size: -; d_call: -; j_call: TRBJ1-5